This TCR beta chain was recovered during a study of cytomegalovirus exposure and HLA in healthy donors. Study-wide findings and caveats: Differences between HLA loci emerged in a later analysis of TCR association rates, with DRB1 most and HLA-C fewest. V- and J-gene trimming in TCR beta was tied to a missense DCLRE1C variant by an analysis performed later.

In the PCR, 60 Vbeta and 13 Jbeta primers were used. Profiled with immunoSEQ multiplex PCR; TCRdb holds only in-frame clones, not every one. The table includes about 180,000 clones, 65% to 85% detected once. The CDR3 totals 18 residues. The germline gives CDR1 MNHEY, CDR2 SMNVEV (reference sequence). V gave up 0 bases and J gave up 0 bases; unmatched junction bases: 9. Regarding this clone: As yet, its antigen is unknown.

The sequenced sample was PBMCs. This sequence joins TRBV27 and TRBJ2-7; 9 bases align to TRBD2. This TCR derives from a girl aged 5-17 years in good health and CMV-seropositive. Written as DNA, the CDR3 is TGTGCCAGCAGTTTATCGGGGGCTTTAGCGGGAGCCTCCTACGAGCAGTACTTC. This encodes CASSLSGALAGASYEQYF.